This is a list of T cell receptor beta chains from one sample in a study of cytomegalovirus exposure and HLA in healthy donors. TCRdb's copy holds only in-frame clones and misses some; the assay was immunoSEQ multiplex PCR. This sample yields roughly 100,000 clones, of which around 74% are seen a single time; less than 9% belongs to the top ten. Sample: PBMCs. These receptors were collected from a man aged 35 to 55 in good health and CMV-seropositive. The CDR3 runs from the conserved cysteine through the conserved F or W. The D gene is left open where the match is weak. Only some rows state a clone size, as once, few, many or a class for expanded clones.

J,V,D,size,CDR3,DNA
TRBJ2-3,TRBV5-1,TRBD2,once,CASSLILAGGQDTQYF,TGCGCCAGCAGCTTGATACTAGCGGGGGGGCAAGATACGCAGTATTTT
TRBJ1-1,TRBV19,-,-,CASRGSYTEAFF,TGTGCCAGCAGAGGGAGCTACACTGAAGCTTTCTTT
TRBJ1-6,TRBV11-2,-,-,CASSLVLYNSPLHF,TGTGCCAGCAGCTTAGTCCTCTATAATTCACCCCTCCACTTT
TRBJ2-1,TRBV7-2,TRBD2,few,CASSLGGGPDEQFF,TGTGCCAGCAGCTTAGGGGGAGGGCCGGATGAGCAGTTCTTC
TRBJ1-2,TRBV7-2,-,-,CASSPSWESYGYTF,TGTGCCAGCAGCCCTAGCTGGGAATCCTATGGCTACACCTTC
TRBJ1-6,TRBV10-3,TRBD1,-,CAISGGTGVRNSPLHF,TGTGCCATCAGTGGGGGGACAGGGGTGCGAAATTCACCCCTCCACTTT
TRBJ2-7,TRBV11-2,TRBD1,-,CASSLGAGGIYEQYF,TGTGCCAGCAGCTTAGGGGCAGGGGGCATCTACGAGCAGTACTTC
TRBJ1-2,TRBV11-2,-,-,CASSLAGEVYTF,TGTGCCAGCAGCTTAGCGGGGGAAGTTTACACCTTC
TRBJ1-1,TRBV7-3,-,once,CASSLTRNTEAFF,TGTGCCAGCAGCTTAACTAGGAACACTGAAGCTTTCTTT
TRBJ1-1,TRBV5-4,-,-,CASSMGGTEAFF,TGTGCCAGCAGCATGGGAGGCACTGAAGCTTTCTTT
TRBJ2-1,TRBV7-9,-,-,CASSSDSFGEQFF,TGTGCCAGCAGCTCAGACAGCTTTGGTGAGCAGTTCTTC
TRBJ2-3,TRBV28,TRBD2,-,CASSELAGGGTDTQYF,TGTGCCAGCAGTGAACTAGCGGGAGGTGGTACAGATACGCAGTATTTT
TRBJ1-1,TRBV27,-,-,CASRFSENTEAFF,TGTGCCAGCAGATTCAGTGAGAACACTGAAGCTTTCTTT
TRBJ1-3,TRBV5-1,TRBD1,-,CASSLMTGHSSGNTIYF,TGCGCCAGCAGCCTTATGACAGGGCACAGCTCTGGAAACACCATATATTTT
TRBJ1-2,TRBV28,-,-,CASSPPPPYGYTF,TGTGCCAGCAGTCCCCCCCCTCCCTATGGCTACACCTTC
TRBJ1-2,TRBV6-5,-,few,CASRYIKTGYGYTF,TGTGCCAGCAGATATATCAAAACGGGCTATGGCTACACCTTC
TRBJ2-7,TRBV5-1,TRBD1,-,CASSLPGQGYEQYF,TGCGCCAGCAGCTTACCGGGACAGGGGTACGAGCAGTACTTC
TRBJ2-2,TRBV4-1,-,-,CASSQERTAGTGELFF,TGCGCCAGCAGCCAAGAAAGGACGGCGGGCACCGGGGAGCTGTTTTTT
TRBJ1-1,TRBV2,-,-,CASSDTREAFF,TGTGCCAGCAGTGATACTCGTGAAGCTTTCTTT
TRBJ2-3,TRBV27,TRBD2,once,CASRPGGRMTDTQYF,TGTGCCAGCAGACCCGGCGGGAGGATGACAGATACGCAGTATTTT
TRBJ1-5,TRBV28,-,-,CASSLTGQPQHF,TGTGCCAGCAGTTTAACGGGTCAGCCCCAGCATTTT